This TCR beta chain was sequenced for a study of beta chain features in type 1 diabetes. Trimming left V 3 bases short and J 2 bases short, with 14 bases between. Germline CDR1 is SGHVS and CDR2 is FQNEAQ. This CDR3 region has 16 residues. The investigators reverse transcribed all of the isolated RNA, so they sequenced expressed TCRB transcripts. Assay: immunoSEQ multiplex PCR; the TCRdb copy retains only in-frame clones and omits some. The sample holds about 290,000 clones, 7% to 9% seen once. This clone was counted a few times. The clonotype comes from a woman under 30 in good health. The genes are TRBV7-8 and TRBJ2-1; D unresolved. Source material: central memory CD4+ T cells from blood. Here the CDR3 DNA reads TGTGCCAGCAGCTTTAGAACCTACCCCCCCTACAATGAGCAGTTCTTC. Encoded protein: CASSFRTYPPYNEQFF.